This T cell receptor (beta chain) came from a study of beta chain features in type 1 diabetes. Study conclusions and caveats: Across all four CD4+ subsets, people with type 1 diabetes showed modestly shorter TCRB CDR3s.

The germline CDR1 and CDR2 sequences are GTSNPN and SVGIG (reference sequence). The V gene end was trimmed by 5 bases and the J gene end by 5 bases; junction bases not matched to a gene: 11. The CDR3 totals 15 residues. Sequenced material consisted of expressed TCRB transcripts (all of the isolated RNA was reverse transcribed). Assay used: immunoSEQ multiplex PCR; TCRdb lists only in-frame clones, some missing. The table lists some 250,000 clones, over 11% of them singletons. This clone has just a few counts. Its target is unknown. This receptor was taken from a man aged 25 to 45 with type 1 diabetes. Sequenced: naive CD4+ T cells from blood. This sequence joins TRBV30 and TRBJ2-5, with TRBD2 matching over 10 bases. The CDR3 is CAWVSGRARGETQYF. CDR3 DNA: TGTGCCTGGGTGAGCGGGAGGGCCCGGGGGGAGACCCAGTACTTC.